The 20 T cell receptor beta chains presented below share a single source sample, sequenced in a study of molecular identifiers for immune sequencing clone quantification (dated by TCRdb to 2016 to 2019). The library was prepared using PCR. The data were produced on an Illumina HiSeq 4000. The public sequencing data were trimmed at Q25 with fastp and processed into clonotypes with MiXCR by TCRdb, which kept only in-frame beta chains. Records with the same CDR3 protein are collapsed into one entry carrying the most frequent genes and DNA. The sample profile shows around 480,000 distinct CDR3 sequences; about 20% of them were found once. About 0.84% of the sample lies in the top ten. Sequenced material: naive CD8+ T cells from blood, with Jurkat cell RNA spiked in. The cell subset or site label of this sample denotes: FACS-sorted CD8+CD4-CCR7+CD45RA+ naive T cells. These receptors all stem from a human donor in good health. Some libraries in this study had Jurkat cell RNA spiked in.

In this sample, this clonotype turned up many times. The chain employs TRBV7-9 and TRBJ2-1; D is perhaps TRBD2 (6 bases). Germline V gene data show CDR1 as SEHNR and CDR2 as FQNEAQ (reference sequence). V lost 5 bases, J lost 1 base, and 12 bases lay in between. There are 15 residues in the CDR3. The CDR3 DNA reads TGTGCCAGCAGCAAGGGACTGCAGTCCTACAATGAGCAGTTCTTC. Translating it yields CASSKGLQSYNEQFF.

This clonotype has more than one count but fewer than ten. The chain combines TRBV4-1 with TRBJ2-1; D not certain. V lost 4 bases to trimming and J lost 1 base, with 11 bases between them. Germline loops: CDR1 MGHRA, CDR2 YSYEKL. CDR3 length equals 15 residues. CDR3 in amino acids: CASSRTFGSYNEQFF. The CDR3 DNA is TGCGCCAGCAGCCGAACCTTCGGGTCCTACAATGAGCAGTTCTTC.

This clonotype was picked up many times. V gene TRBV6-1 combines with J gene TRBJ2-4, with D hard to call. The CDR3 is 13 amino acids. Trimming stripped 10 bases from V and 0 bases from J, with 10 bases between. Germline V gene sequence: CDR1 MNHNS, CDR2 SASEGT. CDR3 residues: CATFLLAKNIQYF. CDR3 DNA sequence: TGTGCCACCTTTCTACTAGCCAAAAACATTCAGTACTTC.

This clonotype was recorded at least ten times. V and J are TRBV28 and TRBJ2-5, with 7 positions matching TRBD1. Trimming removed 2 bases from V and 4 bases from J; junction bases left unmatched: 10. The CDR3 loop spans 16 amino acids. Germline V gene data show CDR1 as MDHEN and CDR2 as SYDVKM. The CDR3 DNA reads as TGTGCCAGCAGTTTACGGCAGGGGGTTTTATCAGAGACCCAGTACTTC. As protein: CASSLRQGVLSETQYF.

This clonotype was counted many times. DNA of the CDR3: TGTGCCAGCAGCTCTGGGACAGGGATAGGAAATACGCAGTATTTT. It specifies CASSSGTGIGNTQYF. This chain connects TRBV13 to TRBJ2-3, with 9 bases lining up with TRBD1. The CDR3 totals 15 residues. CDR1 and CDR2 (germline): PRHDT, FYEKMQ (reference sequence). Unmatched junction bases numbered 9, after V lost 4 bases and J lost 7 bases.

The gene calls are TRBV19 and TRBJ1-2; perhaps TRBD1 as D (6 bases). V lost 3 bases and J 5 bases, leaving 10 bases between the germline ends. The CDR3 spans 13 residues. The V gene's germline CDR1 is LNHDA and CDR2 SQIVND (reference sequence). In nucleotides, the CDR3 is TGTGCCAGTAGTATGCAGGGGACATATGGCTACACCTTC. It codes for CASSMQGTYGYTF.

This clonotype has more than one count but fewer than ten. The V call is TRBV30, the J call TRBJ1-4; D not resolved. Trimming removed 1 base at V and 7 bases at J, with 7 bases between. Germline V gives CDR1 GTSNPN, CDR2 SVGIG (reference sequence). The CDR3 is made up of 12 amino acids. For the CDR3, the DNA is TGTGCCTGGAGTGCCGAGAGTGAAAAACTGTTTTTT. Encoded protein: CAWSAESEKLFF.

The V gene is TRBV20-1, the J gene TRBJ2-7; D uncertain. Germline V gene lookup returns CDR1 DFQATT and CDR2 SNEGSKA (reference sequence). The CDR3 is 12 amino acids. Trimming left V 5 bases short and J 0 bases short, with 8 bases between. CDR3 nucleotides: TGCAGTGCTCGGCGAGCCTCCTACGAGCAGTACTTC. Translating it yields CSARRASYEQYF.

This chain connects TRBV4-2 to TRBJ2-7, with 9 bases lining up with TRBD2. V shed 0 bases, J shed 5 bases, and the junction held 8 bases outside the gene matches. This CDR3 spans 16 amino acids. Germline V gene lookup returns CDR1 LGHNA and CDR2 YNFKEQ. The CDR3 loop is CASSQESRIAGDEQYF. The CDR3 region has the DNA TGTGCCAGCAGCCAAGAAAGTAGGATAGCGGGGGACGAGCAGTACTTC.

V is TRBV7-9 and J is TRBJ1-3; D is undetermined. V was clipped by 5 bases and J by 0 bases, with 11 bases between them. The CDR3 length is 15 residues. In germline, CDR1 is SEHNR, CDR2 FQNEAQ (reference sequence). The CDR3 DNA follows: TGTGCCAGCAGCCCCAGAGAAGACTCTGGAAACACCATATATTTT. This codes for CASSPREDSGNTIYF.

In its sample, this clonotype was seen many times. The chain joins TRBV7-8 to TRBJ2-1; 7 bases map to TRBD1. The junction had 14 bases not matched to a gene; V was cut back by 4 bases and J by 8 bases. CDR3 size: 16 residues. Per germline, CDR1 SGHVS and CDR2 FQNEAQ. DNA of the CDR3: TGTGCCAGCAGCTCATGGGCCGGGACAGCGAGCGATGAGCAGTTCTTC. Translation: CASSSWAGTASDEQFF. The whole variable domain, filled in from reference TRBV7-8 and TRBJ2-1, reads GAGVSQSPRYKVAKRGQDVALRCDPISGHVSLFWYQQALGQGPEFLTYFQNEAQLDKSGLPSDRFFAERPEGSVSTLKIQRTQQEDSAVYLCASSSWAGTASDEQFFGPGTRLTVL.

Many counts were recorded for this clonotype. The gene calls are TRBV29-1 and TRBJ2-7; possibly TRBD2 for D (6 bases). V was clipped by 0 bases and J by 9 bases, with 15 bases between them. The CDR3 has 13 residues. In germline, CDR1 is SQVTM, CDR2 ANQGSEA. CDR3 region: CSVEDQEGPGQYF. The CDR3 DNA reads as TGCAGCGTTGAAGATCAGGAGGGTCCAGGGCAGTACTTC.

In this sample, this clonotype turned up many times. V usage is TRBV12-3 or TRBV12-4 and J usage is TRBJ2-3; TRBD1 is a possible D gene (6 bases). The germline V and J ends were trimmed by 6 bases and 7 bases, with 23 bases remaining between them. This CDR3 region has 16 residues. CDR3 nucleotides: TGTGCCAGCAGGCATACCGGGACACCCTACACCCATACGCAGTATTTT. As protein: CASRHTGTPYTHTQYF.

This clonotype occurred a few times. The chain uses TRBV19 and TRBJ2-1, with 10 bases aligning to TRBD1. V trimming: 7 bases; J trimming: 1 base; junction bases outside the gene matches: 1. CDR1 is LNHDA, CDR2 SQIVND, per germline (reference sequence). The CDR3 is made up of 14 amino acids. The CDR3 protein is CASKGQGSYNEQFF. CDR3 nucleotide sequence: TGTGCCAGTAAGGGACAGGGGTCCTACAATGAGCAGTTCTTC.

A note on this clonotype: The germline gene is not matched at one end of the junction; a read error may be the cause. The CDR3: CVSSQHTGRTGELFF. The DNA of the CDR3 is TGCGTCAGCAGCCAGCACACAGGGAGAACCGGGGAGCTGTTTTTT. The gene calls are TRBV4-1 and TRBJ2-2; perhaps TRBD1 as D (6 bases). Germline loops: CDR1 MGHRA, CDR2 YSYEKL. The length of the CDR3 is 15 residues.

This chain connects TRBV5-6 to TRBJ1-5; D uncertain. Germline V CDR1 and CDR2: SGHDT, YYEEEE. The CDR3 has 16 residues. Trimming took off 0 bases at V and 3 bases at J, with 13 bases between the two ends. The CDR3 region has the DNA TGTGCCAGCAGCTTGGCCCGACGGGGTGACAATCAGCCCCAGCATTTT. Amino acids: CASSLARRGDNQPQHF.

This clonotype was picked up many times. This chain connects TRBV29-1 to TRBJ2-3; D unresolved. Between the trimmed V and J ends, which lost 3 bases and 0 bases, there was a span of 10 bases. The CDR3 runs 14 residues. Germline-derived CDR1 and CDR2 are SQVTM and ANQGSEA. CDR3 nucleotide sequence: TGCAGCGTTGAGAACGGAAGAAGCACAGATACGCAGTATTTT. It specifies CSVENGRSTDTQYF.

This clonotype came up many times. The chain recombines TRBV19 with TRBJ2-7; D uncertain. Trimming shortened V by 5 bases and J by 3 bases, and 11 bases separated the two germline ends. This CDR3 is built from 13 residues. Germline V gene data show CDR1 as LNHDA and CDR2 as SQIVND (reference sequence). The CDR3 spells CASSLTRDYEQYF. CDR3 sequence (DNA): TGTGCCAGTAGTTTGACTCGTGACTACGAGCAGTACTTC.

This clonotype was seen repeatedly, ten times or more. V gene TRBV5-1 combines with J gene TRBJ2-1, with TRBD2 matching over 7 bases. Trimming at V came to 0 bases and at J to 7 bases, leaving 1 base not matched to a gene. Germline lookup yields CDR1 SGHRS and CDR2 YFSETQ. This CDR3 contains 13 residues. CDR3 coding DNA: TGCGCCAGCAGCTTGGTTAGCGGGAATGAGCAGTTCTTC. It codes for CASSLVSGNEQFF.

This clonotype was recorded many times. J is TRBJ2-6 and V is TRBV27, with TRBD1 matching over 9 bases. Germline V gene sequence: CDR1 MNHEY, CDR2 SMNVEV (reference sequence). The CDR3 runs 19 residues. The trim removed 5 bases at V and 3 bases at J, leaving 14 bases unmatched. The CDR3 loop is CASSLGPGQGAGGANVLTF. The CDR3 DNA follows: TGTGCCAGCAGTCTTGGCCCGGGACAGGGTGCTGGTGGGGCCAACGTCCTGACTTTC.